This passage covers 3 T cell receptor beta chains from one sample sequenced in a study of CD8+CD57+ T cells in acquired aplastic anemia. Using genomic DNA as the template, TCR beta VDJ and CDR3 profiling was carried out. A single record per CDR3 protein comes from TCRdb applying MiXCR to the reads. The repertoire holds about 130,000 distinct CDR3 sequences, with more than 40% as singletons. Sequencing used sorted CD4+, CD8+, or CD8+CD57+ T cells (not recorded which) from PBMCs. The receptors derive from a human donor in good health, serving as a control.

With respect to this clonotype: A much bigger clone sits one base away, suggesting this may be a read error. CDR3 amino acids: CASRTGNTGTQYF. CDR3 sequence (DNA): TGTGCCAGCAGGACAGGGAACACAGGTACGCAGTATTTT. This chain joins TRBV3-1 and TRBJ2-3; the match to TRBD1 covers 7 bases. Germline CDR1 reads LGHDT; CDR2 reads YNNKEL (reference sequence). The length of the CDR3 is 13 residues.

This clonotype was detected ten times or more. CDR3 protein: CASSLAQGEGYTF. Here the CDR3 DNA reads TGCGCCAGCAGCTTGGCACAGGGTGAAGGCTACACCTTC. The V gene is TRBV5-1, the J gene TRBJ1-2; D may be TRBD1 (6 bases). The CDR3 extends over 13 amino acids. The V gene lost 0 bases and the J gene lost 8 bases, with 11 bases spanning the gap. Germline CDR1 is SGHRS and CDR2 is YFSETQ.

This clonotype was seen repeatedly, ten times or more. This chain uses TRBV20-1 with TRBJ1-2; 8 bases are a match to TRBD1. This CDR3 has 14 amino acids. J gave up 6 bases and V 0 bases, and 6 bases lay outside the gene matches. The V gene's germline CDR1 is DFQATT and CDR2 SNEGSKA (reference sequence). CDR3 protein: CSARDPGGSNGYTF. The CDR3 DNA reads TGCAGTGCTAGAGATCCAGGGGGCAGTAATGGCTACACCTTC.